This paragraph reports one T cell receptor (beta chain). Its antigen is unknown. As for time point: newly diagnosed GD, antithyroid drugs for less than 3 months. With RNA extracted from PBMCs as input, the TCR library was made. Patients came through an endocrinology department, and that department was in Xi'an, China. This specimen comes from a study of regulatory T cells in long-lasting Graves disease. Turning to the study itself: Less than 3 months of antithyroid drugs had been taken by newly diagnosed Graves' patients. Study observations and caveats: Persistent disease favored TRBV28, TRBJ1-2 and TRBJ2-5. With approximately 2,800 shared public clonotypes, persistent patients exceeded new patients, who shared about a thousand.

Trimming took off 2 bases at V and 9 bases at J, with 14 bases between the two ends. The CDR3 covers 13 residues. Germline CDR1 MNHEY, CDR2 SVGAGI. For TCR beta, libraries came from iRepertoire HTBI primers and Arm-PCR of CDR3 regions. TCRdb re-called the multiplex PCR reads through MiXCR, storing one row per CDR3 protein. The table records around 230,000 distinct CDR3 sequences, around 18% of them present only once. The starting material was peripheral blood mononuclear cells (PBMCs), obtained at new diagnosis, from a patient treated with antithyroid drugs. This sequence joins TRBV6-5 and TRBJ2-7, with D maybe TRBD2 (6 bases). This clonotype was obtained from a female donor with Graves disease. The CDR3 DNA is TGTGCCAGCAGTTACCCAGGGACTGGGGGGCAGTACTTC. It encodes CASSYPGTGGQYF.